This passage covers 28 T cell receptor beta chains from one sample sequenced in a study of Graves' ophthalmopathy and Graves' hyperthyroidism. Transcripts of RNA were the source for amplifying TCR beta CDR3 regions. An opening RT-PCR round employed HTBI primers and preceded a second-round multiplex PCR. MiXCR, applied by TCRdb to the multiplex PCR reads, yields one record per CDR3 protein. The data hold 200,000 to 300,000 distinct CDR3 sequences, with 45% to 55% observed a single time. Material: peripheral blood. These receptors all stem from an adult man with Graves' ophthalmopathy.

The rearrangement joins TRBV10-3 to TRBJ1-2, with TRBD1 identical over 8 bases. Per the germline V gene, CDR1 is ENHRY and CDR2 is SYGVKD. The CDR3 totals 14 residues. Germline trimming cut 3 bases from V and 6 bases from J; bases unmatched to any gene: 6. CDR3 nucleotides: TGTGCCATCAGTGAAAGGGAGACAGGGGATGGCTACACCTTC. Translated: CAISERETGDGYTF.

The gene calls are TRBV10-3 and TRBJ1-4, with D uncertain. The V gene's germline CDR1 is ENHRY and CDR2 SYGVKD. V was pared by 6 bases and J by 5 bases, with 16 bases between. The CDR3 length is 15 residues. The CDR3: CAIRASKETNEKLFF. The CDR3 DNA is TGTGCCATCAGGGCCTCGAAGGAGACAAATGAAAAACTGTTTTTT.

The chain is built from TRBV10-3 and TRBJ1-1; the D is unclear. Germline assignment: CDR1 ENHRY and CDR2 SYGVKD. Trimming pared 8 bases from V and 5 bases from J, leaving 18 bases between. The CDR3 sequence is 14 residues long. For the CDR3, the DNA is TGTGCCATCGGGGAGAAAGGTCTCGGTACTGAAGCTTTCTTT. Protein sequence: CAIGEKGLGTEAFF.

This clonotype was recorded at least ten times. The J gene is TRBJ1-5, the V gene TRBV2, with TRBD1 identical over 9 bases. The CDR3 covers 15 residues. Trimming at V came to 1 base and at J to 4 bases, leaving 2 bases not matched to a gene. The V gene's germline CDR1 is SNHLY and CDR2 FYNNEI. CDR3 loop: CASSEGGTGNQPQHF. In DNA, the CDR3 is TGTGCCAGCAGTGAAGGGGGGACAGGGAATCAGCCCCAGCATTTT.

The chain links TRBV19 to TRBJ1-2, with 8 bases fitting TRBD1. After removal of 9 bases from V and 8 bases from J, the junction contained 17 bases not matched to a gene. Germline V lookup: CDR1 LNHDA, CDR2 SQIVND (reference sequence). The CDR3 contains 15 residues. This CDR3 is CASSLRTGILEGYTF. The CDR3 DNA reads as TGTGCCAGCAGCCTCAGGACAGGGATTCTCGAAGGCTACACCTTC.

A few counts support this clonotype. The CDR3 sequence is CSALDPAGKEGEAFF. The CDR3, as DNA: TGCAGCGCCCTGGACCCCGCAGGAAAAGAAGGTGAAGCTTTCTTT. This chain uses TRBV29-1 with TRBJ1-1; the D is unclear. The CDR3 consists of 15 residues. CDR1 SQVTM and CDR2 ANQGSEA come from the germline V gene. The V end was cut by 7 bases, the J end by 7 bases, with 25 bases between.

The CDR3 reads CATSDYRGRGDTQYF. The DNA for the CDR3 is TGTGCCACCAGTGACTACAGGGGGCGCGGGGATACGCAGTATTTT. V gene TRBV24-1 combines with J gene TRBJ2-3, with TRBD1 identical over 9 bases. CDR1 and CDR2 (germline): KGHDR, SFDVKD. The CDR3 has 15 residues. V shed 4 bases and J 6 bases; nucleotides not matched to a gene: 7.

The chain couples TRBV15 to TRBJ1-3; no reliable D call. The germline CDR1 and CDR2 sequences are LNHNV and YYDKDF (reference sequence). The CDR3 spans 19 residues. V gave up 0 bases and J gave up 3 bases, with 21 bases separating them. This chain's CDR3 is CATSREIIGAGADGNTIYF. The CDR3 DNA reads as TGTGCCACCAGCAGAGAGATAATAGGCGCGGGCGCCGATGGAAACACCATATATTTT.

V and J are TRBV11-3 and TRBJ2-7; 11 bases agree with TRBD2. Trimming cost V 4 bases and J 3 bases; bases outside gene matches: 5. The CDR3 has 15 residues. CDR1 and CDR2 from the germline V gene are SGHNT and YENEEA. CDR3 coding DNA: TGTGCCAGCAGCTCCGCCGGGACTAGCGGCTACGAGCAGTACTTC. It codes for CASSSAGTSGYEQYF.

This clonotype was counted only a few times. The junction shows a germline mismatch at one end, possibly a read error. The V and J genes are TRBV10-3 and TRBJ1-5, with 10 positions matching TRBD1. The CDR3 runs to 14 residues. Germline values: CDR1 ENHRY, CDR2 SYGVKD. The CDR3 nucleotides are TGTGCCAGCAGTGAGGGACAGGGGCATAAGCCCCAGCATTTT. Residues: CASSEGQGHKPQHF.

In this sample, this clonotype turned up a few times. The CDR3, as DNA: TGTGCCAGCAGGACGGGACACCGCCAAGAGACCCAGTACTTC. Amino acid sequence: CASRTGHRQETQYF. The V and J genes are TRBV12-3 or TRBV12-4 and TRBJ2-5; tentatively, D is TRBD1 (6 bases). The CDR3 sequence is 14 residues long. The V and J ends lost 6 bases and 1 base respectively, with 12 bases between them.

CDR3 sequence (DNA): TGTGCCAGTAGTATGGGCGGACCGCCCTTGGGCGAGCAGTACTTC. Translation gives CASSMGGPPLGEQYF. The gene calls are TRBV19 and TRBJ2-7; no firm D call. The CDR3 is made up of 15 amino acids. Germline CDR1 LNHDA, CDR2 SQIVND (reference sequence). Trimming pared 3 bases from V and 6 bases from J, leaving 18 bases between. Complete variable domain (other parts from reference TRBV19 and TRBJ2-7): DGGITQSPKYLFRKEGQNVTLSCEQNLNHDAMYWYRQDPGQGLRLIYYSQIVNDFQKGDIAEGYSVSREKKESFPLTVTSAQKNPTAFYLCASSMGGPPLGEQYFGPGTRLTVT.

The chain joins TRBV24-1 to TRBJ1-2; D is ambiguous. The CDR3 is made up of 14 amino acids. The V gene lost 5 bases and the J gene lost 3 bases, with 12 bases spanning the gap. Germline values: CDR1 KGHDR, CDR2 SFDVKD. CDR3 coding DNA: TGTGCCACCAGTGCACCCGACGGGGACTATGGCTACACCTTC. This codes for CATSAPDGDYGYTF.

This clonotype was observed a handful of times. The J gene is TRBJ2-5, the V gene TRBV10-2, with D unclear. Germline V gives CDR1 WSHSY, CDR2 SAAADI. The CDR3 is 12 residues long. Trimming removed 2 bases at V and 3 bases at J, with 4 bases between. CDR3 sequence: CASSEEEETQYF. For the CDR3, the DNA is TGCGCCAGCAGTGAGGAGGAAGAGACCCAGTACTTC.

The CDR3 loop is CASSYRIGQGGEVSPLHF. DNA for the CDR3: TGTGCCAGCAGTTACCGGATTGGACAGGGGGGAGAGGTTTCACCCCTCCACTTT. The V call is TRBV6-5, the J call TRBJ1-6; TRBD1 aligns across 10 bases. The ends lost 2 bases at V and 9 bases at J; junction bases unmatched: 13. From germline, CDR1 is MNHEY and CDR2 SVGAGI. The CDR3 is made up of 18 amino acids.

A note on this clonotype: Its ends do not fully match the called genes, so a read error is possible. This chain uses TRBV15 with TRBJ1-2; 7 positions match TRBD1. The CDR3 is made up of 13 amino acids. Germline lookup yields CDR1 LNHNV and CDR2 YYDKDF (reference sequence). The CDR3 reads CASSLRGRVAYTF. The CDR3 DNA reads TGTGCCAGCAGCTTAAGGGGGCGGGTAGCCTACACCTTC.

J is TRBJ1-2 and V is TRBV19; D might be TRBD1 (5 bases). The germline V gene has CDR1 LNHDA and CDR2 SQIVND (reference sequence). The CDR3 extends over 15 amino acids. V lost 3 bases and J 4 bases, leaving 15 bases between the germline ends. This chain's CDR3 is CASSIRQTTFYGYTF. The DNA of the CDR3 is TGTGCCAGTAGTATCCGACAGACAACCTTCTATGGCTACACCTTC.

This clonotype was seen a handful of times. The chain has TRBV15 and TRBJ2-5; D is ambiguous. V lost 3 bases, J lost 1 base, and 3 bases lay in between. The CDR3 loop spans 12 amino acids. The V gene's germline CDR1 is LNHNV and CDR2 YYDKDF (reference sequence). This CDR3 reads CATSSLQETQYF. The DNA for the CDR3 is TGTGCCACCAGCAGCCTCCAAGAGACCCAGTACTTC.

Notes on this clonotype: Relative to the germline gene, one junction end is altered; a read error may explain this. J is TRBJ2-2 and V is TRBV11-2; TRBD2 matches 7 bases. Germline V lookup: CDR1 SGHAT, CDR2 FQNNGV. The CDR3 spans 15 residues. CDR3 in amino acids: CASTLTPGGTGELLF. The CDR3 bases are TGTGCCAGCACCCTAACCCCGGGAGGCACCGGGGAGCTGCTTTTT.

This clonotype appeared a single time. The chain combines TRBV5-1 with TRBJ1-3; D call uncertain. Trimming cost V 0 bases and J 2 bases, with 15 bases left between them. The length of the CDR3 is 17 residues. Germline V gene lookup returns CDR1 SGHRS and CDR2 YFSETQ. The CDR3 DNA reads TGCGCCAGCAGCTTGGGTAGCCGGCTCCCGACTGGAAACACCATATATTTT. This encodes CASSLGSRLPTGNTIYF.

The chain links TRBV5-8 to TRBJ2-5; D might be TRBD1 (5 bases). The V end lost 3 bases, the J end lost 1 base, and 10 bases lay between the germline ends. In germline, CDR1 is SGHTS, CDR2 YDEGEE. The length of the CDR3 is 14 residues. CDR3 in amino acids: CASSSSDSQETQYF. Here the CDR3 DNA reads TGTGCCAGCAGCTCGTCTGACAGCCAAGAGACCCAGTACTTC.

The chain joins TRBV12-3 or TRBV12-4 to TRBJ1-5; TRBD1 is a possible D gene (5 bases). The CDR3 consists of 12 residues. Trimming shortened V by 3 bases and J by 7 bases, and 7 bases separated the two germline ends. CDR3 nucleotide sequence: TGTGCCAGCAGTTTCAGGGTGCAGCCCCAGCATTTT. This gives the protein CASSFRVQPQHF.

The chain joins TRBV19 to TRBJ1-5; D is ambiguous. Per the germline V gene, CDR1 is LNHDA and CDR2 is SQIVND (reference sequence). The CDR3 is 17 amino acids. V shed 0 bases and J shed 6 bases, with 18 bases lying between them. The CDR3 spells CASSIDPRGGLRQPQHF. In DNA form, the CDR3 reads TGTGCCAGTAGTATAGATCCCAGAGGAGGGCTGCGTCAGCCCCAGCATTTT. The full variable domain, its missing parts supplied by reference TRBV19 and TRBJ1-5, is DGGITQSPKYLFRKEGQNVTLSCEQNLNHDAMYWYRQDPGQGLRLIYYSQIVNDFQKGDIAEGYSVSREKKESFPLTVTSAQKNPTAFYLCASSIDPRGGLRQPQHFGDGTRLSIL.

J is TRBJ2-3 and V is TRBV7-2; D is tentatively TRBD1 or TRBD2 (5 bases each). Trimming cost V 2 bases and J 3 bases, with 12 bases left between them. CDR3 size: 15 residues. Germline loops: CDR1 SGHTA, CDR2 FQGNSA. CDR3: CASSLTGHGTDTQYF. The CDR3 DNA is TGTGCCAGCAGCTTAACGGGGCACGGAACAGATACGCAGTATTTT. Supplemented by reference TRBV7-2 and TRBJ2-3, the full variable domain reads GAGVSQSPSNKVTEKGKDVELRCDPISGHTALYWYRQSLGQGLEFLIYFQGNSAPDKSGLPSDRFSAERTGGSVSTLTIQRTQQEDSAVYLCASSLTGHGTDTQYFGPGTRLTVL.

This clonotype was observed a handful of times. The chain joins TRBV19 to TRBJ2-6; 8 nucleotides align to TRBD1. The CDR3 contains 17 residues. V trimming: 3 bases; J trimming: 0 bases; junction bases outside the gene matches: 4. Germline values: CDR1 LNHDA, CDR2 SQIVND (reference sequence). The DNA of the CDR3 is TGTGCCAGTAGTATTGGGACAGGTTACTCTGGGGCCAACGTCCTGACTTTC. This gives the protein CASSIGTGYSGANVLTF.

V gene TRBV5-1 combines with J gene TRBJ2-5; no reliable D call. V dropped 0 bases and J dropped 2 bases, with 14 bases sitting between them. CDR1 is SGHRS and CDR2 is YFSETQ in the germline V gene. This CDR3 has 16 amino acids. CDR3 DNA: TGCGCCAGCAGCTTGGCCCCTGTAGATAAGCAAGAGACCCAGTACTTC. This codes for CASSLAPVDKQETQYF. The whole variable domain, filled in from reference TRBV5-1 and TRBJ2-5, reads KAGVTQTPRYLIKTRGQQVTLSCSPISGHRSVSWYQQTPGQGLQFLFEYFSETQRNKGNFPGRFSGRQFSNSRSEMNVSTLELGDSALYLCASSLAPVDKQETQYFGPGTRLLVL.

V is TRBV29-1 and J is TRBJ1-5; D is perhaps TRBD1 (5 bases). The V end was cut by 4 bases, the J end by 4 bases, with 8 bases between. The germline CDR1 and CDR2 sequences are SQVTM and ANQGSEA. CDR3 size: 12 residues. This chain's CDR3 is CSVGGHNQPQHF. In DNA, the CDR3 is TGCAGCGTTGGTGGACATAATCAGCCCCAGCATTTT. The variable domain in full, with the rest retrieved from reference TRBV29-1 and TRBJ1-5, is SAVISQKPSRDICQRGTSLTIQCQVDSQVTMMFWYRQQPGQSLTLIATANQGSEATYESGFVIDKFPISRPNLTFSTLTVSNMSPEDSSIYLCSVGGHNQPQHFGDGTRLSIL.

This clonotype has a handful of counts. The genes are TRBV12-3 or TRBV12-4 and TRBJ1-1, with D possibly matching TRBD1 (5 bases). This CDR3 has 12 residues. V lost 4 bases, J lost 11 bases, and 14 bases lay in between. The CDR3 nucleotides read TGTGCCAGCAGTTCCCAGGGTATGGGCGCTTTCTTT. Protein sequence: CASSSQGMGAFF.